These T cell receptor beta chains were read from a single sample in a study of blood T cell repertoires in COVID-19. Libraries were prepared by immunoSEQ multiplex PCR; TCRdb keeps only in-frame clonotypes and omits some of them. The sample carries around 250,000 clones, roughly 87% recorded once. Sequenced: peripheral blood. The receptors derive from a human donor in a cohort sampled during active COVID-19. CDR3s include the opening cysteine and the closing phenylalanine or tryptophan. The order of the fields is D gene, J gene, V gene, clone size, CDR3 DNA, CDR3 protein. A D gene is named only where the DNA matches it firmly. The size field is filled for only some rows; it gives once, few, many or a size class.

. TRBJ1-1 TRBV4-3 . TGCGCCAGCAGCCAAGGAGTTGAAGCTTTCTTT CASSQGVEAFF
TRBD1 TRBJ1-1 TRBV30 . TGTGCCTGGACCTCCGGGACAGGGACTTCAGAAGCTTTCTTT CAWTSGTGTSEAFF
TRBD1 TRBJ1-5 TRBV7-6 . TGTGCCAGCAGCTTAGGGACAGGGGGCGATCAGCCCCAGCATTTT CASSLGTGGDQPQHF
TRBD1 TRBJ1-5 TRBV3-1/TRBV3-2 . TGTGCCAGCAGCGAAGCCGGGACAGGGGGAAGTCAGCCCCAGCATTTT CASSEAGTGGSQPQHF
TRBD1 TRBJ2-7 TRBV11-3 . TGTGCCAGCAGCTTAGATCAGGGGGACGAGCAGTACTTC CASSLDQGDEQYF
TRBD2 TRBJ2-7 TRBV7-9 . TGTGCCAGCAGGACCAACCCCGGGACTAGGAGCTCCTACGAGCAGTACTTC CASRTNPGTRSSYEQYF
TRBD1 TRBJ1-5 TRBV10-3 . TGTGCCACCTCAGGGGGCCTCCTCAATCAGCCCCAGCATTTT CATSGGLLNQPQHF
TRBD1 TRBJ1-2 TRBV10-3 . TGTGCCATCAGCGATCGGGACAGCTATGGCTACACCTTC CAISDRDSYGYTF
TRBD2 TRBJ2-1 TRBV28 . TGTGCCAGCAGTTCCATGACTAGCGGGAGCCCCTACAATGAGCAGTTCTTC CASSSMTSGSPYNEQFF
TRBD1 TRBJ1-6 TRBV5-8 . TGTGCCAGCAGCTTAAGACAGGGGTATAATTCACCCCTCCACTTT CASSLRQGYNSPLHF
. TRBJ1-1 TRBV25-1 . TGTGCCAGCAGTGAATGGGGCAGAGGAAGGACTGAAGCTTTCTTT CASSEWGRGRTEAFF
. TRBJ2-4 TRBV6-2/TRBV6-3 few TGTGCCAGCAGCAGCGTCGAAAACATTCAGTACTTC CASSSVENIQYF
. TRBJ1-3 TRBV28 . TGTGCCAGCAGCAGTCCTCCTGAAACCACCATATATTTT CASSSPPETTIYF
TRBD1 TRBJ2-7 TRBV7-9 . TGTGCCAGCACCTCCGGGACAGGAGGGAACGAGCAGTACTTC CASTSGTGGNEQYF
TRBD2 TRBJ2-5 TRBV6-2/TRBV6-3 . TGTGCCAGCAGTCCCTTACGGACTAGCGGGAGTAGGGAGACCCAGTACTTC CASSPLRTSGSRETQYF
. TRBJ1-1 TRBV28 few TGTGCCAGCAGCCTACAGGGAGAATGGACTGAAGCTTTCTTT CASSLQGEWTEAFF
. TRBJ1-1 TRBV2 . TGTGCCAGCAGCATAGATCTCACTGAAGCTTTCTTT CASSIDLTEAFF